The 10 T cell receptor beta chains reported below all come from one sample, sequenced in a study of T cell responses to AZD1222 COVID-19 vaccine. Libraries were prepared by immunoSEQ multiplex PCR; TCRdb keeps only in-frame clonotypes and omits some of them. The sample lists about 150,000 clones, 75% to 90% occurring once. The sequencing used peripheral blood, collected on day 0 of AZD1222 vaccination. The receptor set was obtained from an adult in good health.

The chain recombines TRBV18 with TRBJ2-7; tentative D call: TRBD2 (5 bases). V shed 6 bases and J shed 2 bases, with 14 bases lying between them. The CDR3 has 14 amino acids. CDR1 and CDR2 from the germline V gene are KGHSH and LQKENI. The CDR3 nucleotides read TGTGCCAGCTCCTCTGGACTGGGTACCTACGAGCAGTACTTC. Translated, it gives CASSSGLGTYEQYF.

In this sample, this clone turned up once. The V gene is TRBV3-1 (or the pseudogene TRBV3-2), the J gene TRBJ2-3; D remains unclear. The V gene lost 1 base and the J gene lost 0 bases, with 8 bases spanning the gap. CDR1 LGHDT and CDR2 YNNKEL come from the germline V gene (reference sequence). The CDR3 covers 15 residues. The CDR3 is CASSQGVGSTDTQYF. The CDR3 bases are TGTGCCAGCAGCCAAGGTGTGGGTAGCACAGATACGCAGTATTTT.

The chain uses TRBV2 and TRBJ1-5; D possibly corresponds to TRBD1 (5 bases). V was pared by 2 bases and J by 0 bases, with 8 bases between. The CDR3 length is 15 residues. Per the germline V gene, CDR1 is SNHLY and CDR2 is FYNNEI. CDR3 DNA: TGTGCCAGCAGTGAAAGGGGATTTAGCAATCAGCCCCAGCATTTT. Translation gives CASSERGFSNQPQHF.

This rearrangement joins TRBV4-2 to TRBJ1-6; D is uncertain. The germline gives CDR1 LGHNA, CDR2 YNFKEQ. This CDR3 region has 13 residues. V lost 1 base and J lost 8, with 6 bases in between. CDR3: CASSQAGDSPLHF. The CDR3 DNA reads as TGTGCCAGCAGCCAAGCCGGAGATTCACCCCTCCACTTT.

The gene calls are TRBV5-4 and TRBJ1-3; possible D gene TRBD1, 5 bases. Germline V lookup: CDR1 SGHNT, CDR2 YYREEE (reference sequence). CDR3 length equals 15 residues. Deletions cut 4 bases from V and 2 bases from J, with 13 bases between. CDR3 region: CASSRDGEAGNTIYF. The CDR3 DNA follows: TGTGCCAGCAGCAGGGACGGGGAAGCTGGAAACACCATATATTTT.

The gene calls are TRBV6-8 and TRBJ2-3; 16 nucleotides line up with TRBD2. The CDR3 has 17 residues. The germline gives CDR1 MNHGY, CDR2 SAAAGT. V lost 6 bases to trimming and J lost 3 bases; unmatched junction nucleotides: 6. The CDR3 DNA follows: TGTGCCAGCAGGGGACTAGCGGGGGGGCCCACGACAGATACGCAGTATTTT. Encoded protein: CASRGLAGGPTTDTQYF.

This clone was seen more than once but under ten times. CDR3 DNA: TGCGCCAGCCAGTCCCCTCAGCGGGGAATGGATGAGCAGTTCTTC. As protein: CASQSPQRGMDEQFF. V usage is TRBV10-2 and J usage is TRBJ2-1, with TRBD2 identical over 7 bases. The CDR3 sequence is 15 residues long. The V segment lost 8 bases and the J segment 8 bases; nucleotides outside the gene matches: 15. CDR1 and CDR2 (germline): WSHSY, SAAADI.

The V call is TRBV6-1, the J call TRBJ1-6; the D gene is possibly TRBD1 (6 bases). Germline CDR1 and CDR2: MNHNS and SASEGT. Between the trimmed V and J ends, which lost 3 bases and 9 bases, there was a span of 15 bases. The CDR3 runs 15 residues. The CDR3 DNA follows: TGTGCCAGCAGTGAGGCAGGGGAAACAGGTTCACCCCTCCACTTT. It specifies CASSEAGETGSPLHF.

Here the CDR3 reads CASRREGGVADTQYF. For the CDR3, the DNA is TGTGCCAGCAGGAGGGAGGGGGGAGTTGCAGATACGCAGTATTTT. The V gene is TRBV6-5, the J gene TRBJ2-3, with D perhaps matching TRBD2 (7 bases). The germline V and J ends were trimmed by 6 bases and 4 bases, with 17 bases remaining between them. The CDR3 has 15 amino acids. The germline CDR1 and CDR2 sequences are MNHEY and SVGAGI.

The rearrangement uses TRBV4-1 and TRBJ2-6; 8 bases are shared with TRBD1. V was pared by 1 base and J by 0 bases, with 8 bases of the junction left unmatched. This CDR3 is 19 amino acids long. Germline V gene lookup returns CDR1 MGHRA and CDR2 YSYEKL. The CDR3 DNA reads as TGCGCCAGCAGCCAAGGAACAGGGGGTTACCCCTCTGGGGCCAACGTCCTGACTTTC. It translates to CASSQGTGGYPSGANVLTF.